This T cell receptor beta chain was captured in a study of T-cell memory formation after mild COVID-19. This clonotype has ten or more counts. The antigen is not known. Constant-segment-primed 5'RACE gave TCR alpha and TCR beta cDNA libraries with sample barcodes and UMIs. Via MiXCR, TCRdb re-called the 5' RACE reads, giving one row per CDR3 protein. The sample includes about 82,000 distinct CDR3 sequences, roughly 16% seen only once; the top ten take approximately 40%. Study-wide findings and caveats: Later expanders leaned toward CD4+, whereas clones contracting from day 15 to 85 were balanced CD4/CD8. The finding that pre-infection memory included some responding clones suggested that cross-reactive memory joined. CD4+ contracting clones were found mainly in CM and EM, and CD8+ ones in EMRA.

Germline V lookup: CDR1 LGHNA, CDR2 YSLEER. The CDR3 has 16 amino acids. V dropped 0 bases and J dropped 8 bases, with 17 bases sitting between them. The rearrangement uses TRBV4-3 and TRBJ2-1; tentatively, D is TRBD2 (7 bases). This TCR was recovered from a man aged 18 to 30 who had mild COVID-19 (a few samples of this study predate the infection). Cell type and time point are not known. Sequenced input: PBMCs or a T cell subset sorted from them (not recorded which). CDR3 sequence reads: CASSQDWGGGGDEQFF. The CDR3, as DNA: TGCGCCAGCAGCCAAGATTGGGGGGGCGGTGGGGATGAGCAGTTCTTC.